The 27 T cell receptor beta chains in this list originate from one sample, sequenced in a study of T-cell reconstitution after alpha-beta-depleted transplantation in children. During its preparation, the TCRbeta library received unique molecular identifiers. TCRdb called the PCR reads again in MiXCR, with one record for every CDR3 protein. The sample consists of around 530,000 distinct CDR3 sequences, 30% to 35% of them appearing once. The material was PBMCs from the stem cell graft donor, obtained from the stem cell graft. These receptors originate from a human donor who donated a stem cell graft to a child with aplastic anemia.

As DNA, the CDR3 is TGCAGTGCTCCCCCCGCTAGCGGGATTCCGAACACCGGGGAGCTGTTTTTT. This codes for CSAPPASGIPNTGELFF. The chain has TRBV20-1 and TRBJ2-2, with 9 bases identical to TRBD2. This CDR3 spans 17 amino acids. V lost 5 bases, J lost 0 bases, and 10 bases stayed unmatched. Germline CDR1 DFQATT, CDR2 SNEGSKA (reference sequence).

The chain combines TRBV12-3 or TRBV12-4 with TRBJ1-5; perhaps TRBD1 as D (6 bases). V was pared by 7 bases and J by 3 bases, with 13 bases between. The CDR3 has 14 amino acids. The CDR3 is CASNQGPDNQPQHF. DNA for the CDR3: TGTGCCAGCAACCAGGGGCCTGACAATCAGCCCCAGCATTTT.

This clonotype was seen more than once but under ten times. The genes are TRBV7-9 and TRBJ2-3; 7 bases are shared with TRBD2. The length of the CDR3 is 14 residues. Looked up from germline, CDR1 is SEHNR and CDR2 is FQNEAQ (reference sequence). J gave up 5 bases and V 3 bases, and 5 bases lay outside the gene matches. The CDR3 loop is CASSFTGGVDTQYF. DNA of the CDR3: TGTGCCAGCAGCTTTACGGGAGGAGTAGATACGCAGTATTTT.

Only a few counts were recorded for this clonotype. J is TRBJ2-3 and V is TRBV28; D unclear. Deletions cut 5 bases from V and 2 bases from J, with 5 bases between. The CDR3 is made up of 12 amino acids. Germline CDR1 MDHEN, CDR2 SYDVKM. The CDR3 region is CASSMLTDTQYF. The CDR3 DNA is TGTGCCAGCAGTATGCTCACAGATACGCAGTATTTT.

The chain recombines TRBV5-1 with TRBJ2-7; TRBD1 matches 7 bases. The ends lost 7 bases at V and 3 bases at J; junction bases unmatched: 7. The CDR3 has 13 residues. Germline values: CDR1 SGHRS, CDR2 YFSETQ. The CDR3 sequence is CASGTDNGYEQYV. Written as DNA, the CDR3 is TGCGCCAGCGGGACAGATAACGGCTACGAGCAGTACGTC.

The gene calls are TRBV15 and TRBJ2-1, with TRBD2 matching 14 bases. CDR1 is LNHNV and CDR2 is YYDKDF in the germline V gene (reference sequence). J lost 14 bases, V lost 3 bases, and 6 bases had no gene match. This CDR3 spans 14 amino acids. CDR3: CATSSGTSGRVEFF. CDR3 DNA sequence: TGTGCCACCAGCAGCGGGACTAGCGGGAGAGTTGAGTTCTTC.

This clonotype turned up a few times. The gene calls are TRBV28 and TRBJ2-7, with D uncertain. Trimming cost V 6 bases and J 3 bases, with 9 bases left between them. Germline loops: CDR1 MDHEN, CDR2 SYDVKM. CDR3 length equals 12 residues. This CDR3 reads CASRLRNYEQYF. The CDR3 DNA sequence: TGTGCCAGCAGACTGAGAAACTACGAGCAGTACTTC.

The chain recombines TRBV27 with TRBJ2-2, with D unclear. The CDR3 extends over 15 amino acids. CDR1 and CDR2 (germline): MNHEY, SMNVEV (reference sequence). V was clipped by 4 bases and J by 3 bases, with 12 bases between them. CDR3 DNA: TGTGCCAGCAGTTCACAAGTACGGGACACCGGGGAGCTGTTTTTT. Its translation is CASSSQVRDTGELFF.

This clonotype has only a few counts. The chain links TRBV7-2 to TRBJ2-3; weak D call: TRBD2 (6 bases). The germline V gene encodes CDR1 SGHTA and CDR2 FQGNSA. The CDR3 sequence is 14 residues long. V lost 5 bases to trimming and J lost 6 bases, with 15 bases between them. The DNA for the CDR3 is TGTGCCAGCAGCCCAGCGGGCCCGGGTGATACGCAGTATTTT. Protein product: CASSPAGPGDTQYF. The full variable domain, its missing parts supplied by reference TRBV7-2 and TRBJ2-3, is GAGVSQSPSNKVTEKGKDVELRCDPISGHTALYWYRQSLGQGLEFLIYFQGNSAPDKSGLPSDRFSAERTGGSVSTLTIQRTQQEDSAVYLCASSPAGPGDTQYFGPGTRLTVL.

CDR3 coding DNA: TGCAGTGCGGGCCGGGACCTCCAACTCAATGAGCAGTTCTTC. This gives the protein CSAGRDLQLNEQFF. This chain joins TRBV20-1 and TRBJ2-1; D assignment may be TRBD1 or TRBD2 (5 bases each). V was cut by 6 bases and J by 6 bases, with 18 bases left in between. The CDR3 length is 14 residues. Germline assignment: CDR1 DFQATT and CDR2 SNEGSKA (reference sequence).

CDR3 amino acids: CASSLTPPDEAFF. CDR3 sequence (DNA): TGTGCCAGCAGTTTAACCCCCCCCGATGAAGCTTTCTTT. V and J are TRBV12-3 or TRBV12-4 and TRBJ1-1; D gene ambiguous. The CDR3 is 13 amino acids. Trimming pared 2 bases from V and 7 bases from J, leaving 11 bases between.

This clonotype has just one count. This sequence joins TRBV7-9 and TRBJ2-1, with TRBD2 matching 8 bases. CDR1 and CDR2 from the germline V gene are SEHNR and FQNEAQ (reference sequence). Trimming cost V 4 bases and J 7 bases; bases outside gene matches: 9. The CDR3 covers 15 residues. The CDR3 loop is CASSSWSGRGNEQFF. The CDR3, as DNA: TGTGCCAGCAGCTCCTGGAGCGGGAGAGGGAATGAGCAGTTCTTC. The full variable domain, its missing parts supplied by reference TRBV7-9 and TRBJ2-1, is DTGVSQNPRHKITKRGQNVTFRCDPISEHNRLYWYRQTLGQGPEFLTYFQNEAQLEKSRLLSDRFSAERPKGSFSTLEIQRTEQGDSAMYLCASSSWSGRGNEQFFGPGTRLTVL.

This clonotype was picked up a small number of times. J is TRBJ2-3 and V is TRBV28; 15 bases match TRBD2. The CDR3 is made up of 15 amino acids. Germline V gives CDR1 MDHEN, CDR2 SYDVKM. V dropped 6 bases and J dropped 4; count of bases not matched to a gene: 2. The CDR3 is CASRRTSGRADTQYF. DNA of the CDR3: TGTGCCAGCAGGAGGACTAGCGGGAGGGCAGATACGCAGTATTTT. The full variable domain, rest sourced from reference TRBV28 and TRBJ2-3, is DVKVTQSSRYLVKRTGEKVFLECVQDMDHENMFWYRQDPGLGLRLIYFSYDVKMKEKGDIPEGYSVSREKKERFSLILESASTNQTSMYLCASRRTSGRADTQYFGPGTRLTVL.

This clonotype was seen a handful of times. This CDR3 reads CASSSPPGGRGYTF. CDR3 nucleotides: TGTGCCAGCAGTTCCCCCCCGGGGGGGAGAGGCTACACCTTC. The chain couples TRBV28 to TRBJ1-2, with D possibly matching TRBD1 (5 bases). This CDR3 has 14 amino acids. V was clipped by 4 bases and J by 8 bases, with 17 bases between them. Per the germline V gene, CDR1 is MDHEN and CDR2 is SYDVKM.

The CDR3 bases are TGCGCCAGCAGCTTAACCGCGGGAGAAAATGAGCAGTTCTTC. Translating gives CASSLTAGENEQFF. The V and J genes are TRBV5-1 and TRBJ2-1; 7 positions agree with TRBD2. Germline V gene sequence: CDR1 SGHRS, CDR2 YFSETQ. Trimming cost V 2 bases and J 7 bases; bases outside gene matches: 6. This CDR3 has 14 residues.

This clonotype appeared a few times. V is TRBV6-1 and J is TRBJ2-1, with D maybe TRBD2 (5 bases). The CDR3 length is 14 residues. Germline CDR1 and CDR2: MNHNS and SASEGT. Trimming shortened V by 8 bases and J by 1 base, and 12 bases separated the two germline ends. The CDR3 DNA follows: TGTGCCAGCTCATTAGCGCCTTCCTACAATGAGCAGTTCTTC. Protein: CASSLAPSYNEQFF.

The gene calls are TRBV4-3 and TRBJ1-6; D is perhaps TRBD1 (5 bases). The germline V gene encodes CDR1 LGHNA and CDR2 YSLEER. V lost 1 base and J lost 10, with 11 bases in between. This CDR3 is built from 14 residues. The CDR3 region is CASSQGYGDSPLHF. CDR3 sequence (DNA): TGCGCCAGCAGCCAAGGTTACGGGGACTCACCCCTCCACTTT.

This chain links TRBV5-1 with TRBJ1-1; 9 bases map to TRBD1. The length of the CDR3 is 13 residues. Trimming removed 4 bases from V and 3 bases from J; junction bases left unmatched: 1. Germline CDR1 reads SGHRS; CDR2 reads YFSETQ. The CDR3 spells CASSRQGDTEAFF. DNA of the CDR3: TGCGCCAGCAGCCGACAGGGGGACACTGAAGCTTTCTTT.

About this clonotype itself: The junction departs from germline at one end; a sequencing error may be responsible. The chain joins TRBV10-2 to TRBJ2-6, with D possibly matching TRBD1 (5 bases). The germline V gene has CDR1 WSHSY and CDR2 SAAADI. The CDR3 has 13 amino acids. CDR3 sequence (DNA): TGCGCCAGCAGATCAGCTGGGGCCAACGGCCTGACTTTC. Translating it yields CASRSAGANGLTF.

This chain joins TRBV12-3 or TRBV12-4 and TRBJ1-5, with 11 bases matching TRBD1. The CDR3 is 12 amino acids. The V segment lost 6 bases and the J segment 16 bases; nucleotides outside the gene matches: 8. The CDR3 coding sequence is TGTGCCAGCAGCCCTGGGACAGGGGGTGAACATTTT. This gives the protein CASSPGTGGEHF.

The chain recombines TRBV5-5 with TRBJ2-1; no firm D call. The CDR3 is 15 residues long. Germline CDR1 is SGHKS and CDR2 is YYEKEE (reference sequence). V lost 0 bases and J lost 8, with 15 bases in between. The CDR3 region is CASSLDIWNVDEQFF. CDR3 DNA: TGTGCCAGCAGCTTGGACATTTGGAACGTGGATGAGCAGTTCTTC.

V usage is TRBV19 and J usage is TRBJ2-7; D may match TRBD1 or TRBD2 (6 bases each). Germline loops: CDR1 LNHDA, CDR2 SQIVND (reference sequence). Trimming took off 4 bases at V and 4 bases at J, with 14 bases between the two ends. The CDR3 loop spans 14 amino acids. Here the CDR3 DNA reads TGTGCCAGTAGTACGCGAGGGGGGCAATACGAGCAGTACTTC. Amino acids: CASSTRGGQYEQYF.

The V and J genes are TRBV20-1 and TRBJ2-6, with D possibly being TRBD1 (6 bases). Trimming took 4 bases from V and 2 from J, leaving 12 bases between them. The germline gives CDR1 DFQATT, CDR2 SNEGSKA (reference sequence). The CDR3 has 15 amino acids. The CDR3 nucleotides read TGCAGTGCTAAGGACAGCGAGGCTGGGGCCAACGTCCTGACTTTC. Amino acid sequence: CSAKDSEAGANVLTF.

This clonotype was counted only a few times. The chain couples TRBV7-2 to TRBJ1-4; maybe TRBD1 (5 bases). Germline CDR1 and CDR2: SGHTA and FQGNSA. The CDR3 extends over 14 amino acids. V gave up 3 bases and J gave up 5 bases, with 10 bases separating them. The CDR3 protein is CASSLGLRNEKLFF. The DNA of the CDR3 is TGTGCCAGCAGCTTGGGACTCCGGAATGAAAAACTGTTTTTT.

The chain joins TRBV12-3 or TRBV12-4 to TRBJ1-1; D ambiguous. CDR3 size: 14 residues. V was cut by 4 bases and J by 1 base, with 10 bases left in between. The CDR3 DNA sequence: TGTGCCAGCAGTTACGGTCAGTCGAACACTGAAGCTTTCTTT. Amino acids: CASSYGQSNTEAFF.

A few counts support this clonotype. This rearrangement joins TRBV20-1 to TRBJ1-3; tentatively, D is TRBD1 (5 bases). The V gene lost 2 bases and the J gene lost 4 bases, with 18 bases spanning the gap. This CDR3 is 16 amino acids long. The V gene's germline CDR1 is DFQATT and CDR2 SNEGSKA (reference sequence). CDR3 loop: CSARIWDPRGGNTIYF. As DNA, the CDR3 is TGCAGTGCTAGAATTTGGGACCCCAGAGGAGGAAACACCATATATTTT.

The chain joins TRBV6-1 to TRBJ1-3; the D is unclear. V was trimmed by 1 base and J by 4 bases, leaving 17 bases between them. This CDR3 has 17 amino acids. Looked up from germline, CDR1 is MNHNS and CDR2 is SASEGT. CDR3 region: CASSEEVRNLGGNTIYF. The CDR3, as DNA: TGTGCCAGCAGTGAAGAGGTCCGAAATTTGGGCGGAAACACCATATATTTT.